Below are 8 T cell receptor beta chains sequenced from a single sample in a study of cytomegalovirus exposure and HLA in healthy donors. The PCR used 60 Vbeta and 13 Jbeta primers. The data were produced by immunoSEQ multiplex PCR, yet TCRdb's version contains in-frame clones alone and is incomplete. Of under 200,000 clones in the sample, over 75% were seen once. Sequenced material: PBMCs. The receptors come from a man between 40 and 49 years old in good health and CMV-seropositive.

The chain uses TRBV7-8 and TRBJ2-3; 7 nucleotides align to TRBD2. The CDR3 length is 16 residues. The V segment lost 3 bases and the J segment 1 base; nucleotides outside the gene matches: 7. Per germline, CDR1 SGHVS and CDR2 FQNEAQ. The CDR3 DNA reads TGTGCCAGCAGCTTGGGGGGGGTAGGGGGCACAGATACGCAGTATTTT. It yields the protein CASSLGGVGGTDTQYF.

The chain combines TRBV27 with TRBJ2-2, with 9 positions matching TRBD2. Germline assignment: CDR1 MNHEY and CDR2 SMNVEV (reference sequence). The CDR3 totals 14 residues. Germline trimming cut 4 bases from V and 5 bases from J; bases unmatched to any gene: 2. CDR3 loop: CASSWAGGTGELFF. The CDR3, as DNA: TGTGCCAGCAGTTGGGCGGGGGGGACCGGGGAGCTGTTTTTT.

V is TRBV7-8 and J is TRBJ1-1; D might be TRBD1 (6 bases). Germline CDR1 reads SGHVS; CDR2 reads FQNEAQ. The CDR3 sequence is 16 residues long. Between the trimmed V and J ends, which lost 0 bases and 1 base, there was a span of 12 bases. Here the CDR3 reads CASSLASTGRNTEAFF. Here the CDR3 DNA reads TGTGCCAGCAGCTTAGCGTCAACAGGGCGGAACACTGAAGCTTTCTTT.

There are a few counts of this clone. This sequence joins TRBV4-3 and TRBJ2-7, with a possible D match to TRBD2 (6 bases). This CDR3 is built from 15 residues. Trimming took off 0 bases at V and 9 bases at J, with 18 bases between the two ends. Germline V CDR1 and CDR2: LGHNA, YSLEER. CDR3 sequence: CASSQERGIKWVQYF. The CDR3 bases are TGCGCCAGCAGCCAAGAACGGGGGATCAAATGGGTGCAGTACTTC.

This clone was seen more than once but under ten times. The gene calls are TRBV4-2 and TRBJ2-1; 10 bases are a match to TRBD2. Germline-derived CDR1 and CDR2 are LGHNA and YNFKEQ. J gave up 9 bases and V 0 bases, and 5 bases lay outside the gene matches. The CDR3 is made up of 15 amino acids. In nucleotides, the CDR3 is TGTGCCAGCAGCCAAGAGGGAGCGGGGGGGGGTGAGCAGTTCTTC. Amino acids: CASSQEGAGGGEQFF.

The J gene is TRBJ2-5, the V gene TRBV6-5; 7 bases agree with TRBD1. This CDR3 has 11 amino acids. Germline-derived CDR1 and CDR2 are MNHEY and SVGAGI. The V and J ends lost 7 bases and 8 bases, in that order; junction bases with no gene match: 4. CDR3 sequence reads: CASTQGVTQYF. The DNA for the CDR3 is TGTGCCAGCACCCAGGGGGTAACCCAGTACTTC.

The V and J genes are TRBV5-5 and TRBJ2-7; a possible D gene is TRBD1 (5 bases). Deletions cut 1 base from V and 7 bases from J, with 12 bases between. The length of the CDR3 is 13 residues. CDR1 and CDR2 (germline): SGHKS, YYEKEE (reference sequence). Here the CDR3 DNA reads TGTGCCAGCAGCTTGAACGGGCAGGGAGAGCAGTACTTC. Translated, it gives CASSLNGQGEQYF. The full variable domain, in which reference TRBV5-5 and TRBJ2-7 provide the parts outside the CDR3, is DAGVTQSPTHLIKTRGQQVTLRCSPISGHKSVSWYQQVLGQGPQFIFQYYEKEERGRGNFPDRFSARQFPNYSSELNVNALLLGDSALYLCASSLNGQGEQYFGPGTRLTVT.

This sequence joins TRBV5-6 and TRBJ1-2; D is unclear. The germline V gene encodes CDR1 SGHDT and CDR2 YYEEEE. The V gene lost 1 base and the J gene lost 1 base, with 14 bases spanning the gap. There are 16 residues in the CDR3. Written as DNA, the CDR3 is TGTGCCAGCAGCTTGAACAGAGTATTAATTAACTATGGCTACACCTTC. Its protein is CASSLNRVLINYGYTF.